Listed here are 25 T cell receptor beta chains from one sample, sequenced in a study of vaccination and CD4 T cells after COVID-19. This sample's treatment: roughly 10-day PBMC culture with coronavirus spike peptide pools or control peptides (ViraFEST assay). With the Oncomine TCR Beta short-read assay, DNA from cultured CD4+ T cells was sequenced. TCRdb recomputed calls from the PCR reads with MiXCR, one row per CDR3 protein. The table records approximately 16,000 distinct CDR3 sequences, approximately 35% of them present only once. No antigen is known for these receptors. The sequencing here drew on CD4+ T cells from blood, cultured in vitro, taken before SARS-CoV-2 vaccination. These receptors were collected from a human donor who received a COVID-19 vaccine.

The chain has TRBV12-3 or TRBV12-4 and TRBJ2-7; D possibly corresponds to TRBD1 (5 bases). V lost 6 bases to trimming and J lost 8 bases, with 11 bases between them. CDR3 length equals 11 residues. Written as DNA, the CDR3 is TGTGCCAGCAGCCAAACAGGTCAGCAGTACTTC. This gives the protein CASSQTGQQYF.

CDR3 in DNA: TGTGCCAGCAGCCCCAGGACAGGTAGCAATCAGCCCCAGCATTTT. This encodes CASSPRTGSNQPQHF. This sequence joins TRBV7-2 and TRBJ1-5; 7 bases fit TRBD1. The trim removed 5 bases at V and 0 bases at J, leaving 4 bases unmatched. CDR1 is SGHTA and CDR2 is FQGNSA in the germline V gene. The CDR3 totals 15 residues.

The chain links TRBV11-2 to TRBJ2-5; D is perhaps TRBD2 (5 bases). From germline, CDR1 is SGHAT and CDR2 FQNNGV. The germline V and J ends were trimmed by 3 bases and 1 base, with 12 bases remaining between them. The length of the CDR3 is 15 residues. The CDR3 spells CASSLVRLRQETQYF. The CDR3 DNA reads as TGTGCCAGCAGCTTGGTTCGACTACGCCAAGAGACCCAGTACTTC.

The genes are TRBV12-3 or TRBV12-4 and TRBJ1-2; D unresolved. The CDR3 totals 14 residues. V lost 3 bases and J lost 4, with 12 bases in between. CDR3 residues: CASSLFRRAYGYTF. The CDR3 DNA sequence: TGTGCCAGCAGTTTGTTCAGGAGGGCCTATGGCTACACCTTC.

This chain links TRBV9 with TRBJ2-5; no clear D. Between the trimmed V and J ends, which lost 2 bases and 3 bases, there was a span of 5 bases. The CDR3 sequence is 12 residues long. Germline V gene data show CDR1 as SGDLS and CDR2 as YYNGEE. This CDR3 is CASSVQEETQYF. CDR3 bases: TGTGCCAGCAGCGTGCAGGAAGAGACCCAGTACTTC.

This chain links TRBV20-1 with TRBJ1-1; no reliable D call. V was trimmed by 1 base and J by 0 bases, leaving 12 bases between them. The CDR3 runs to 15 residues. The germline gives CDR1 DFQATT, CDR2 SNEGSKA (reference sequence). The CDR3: CSARGLETLNTEAFF. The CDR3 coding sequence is TGCAGTGCTAGAGGGCTTGAGACATTGAACACTGAAGCTTTCTTT.

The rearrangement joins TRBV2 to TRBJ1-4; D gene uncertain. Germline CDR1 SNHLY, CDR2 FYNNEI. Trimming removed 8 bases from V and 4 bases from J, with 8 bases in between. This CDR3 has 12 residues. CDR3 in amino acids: CASQRINEKLFF. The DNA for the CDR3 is TGTGCCAGCCAACGGATTAATGAAAAACTGTTTTTT.

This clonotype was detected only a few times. The CDR3 protein is CSAREPSGGAHNEQFF. Written as DNA, the CDR3 is TGCAGTGCTAGAGAGCCTAGCGGGGGGGCCCACAATGAGCAGTTCTTC. The V call is TRBV20-1, the J call TRBJ2-1, with 12 bases fitting TRBD2. With V trimmed by 0 bases and J by 5 bases, 5 bases remained unmatched. The CDR3 runs to 16 residues. Looked up from germline, CDR1 is DFQATT and CDR2 is SNEGSKA (reference sequence).

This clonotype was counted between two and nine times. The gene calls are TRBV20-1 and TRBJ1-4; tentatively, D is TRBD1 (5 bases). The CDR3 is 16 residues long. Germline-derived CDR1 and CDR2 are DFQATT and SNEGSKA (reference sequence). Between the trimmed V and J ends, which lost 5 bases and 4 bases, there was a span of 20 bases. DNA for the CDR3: TGCAGTGCTCGCCCCTTCATGGGGGAAGATAATGAAAAACTGTTTTTT. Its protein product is CSARPFMGEDNEKLFF.

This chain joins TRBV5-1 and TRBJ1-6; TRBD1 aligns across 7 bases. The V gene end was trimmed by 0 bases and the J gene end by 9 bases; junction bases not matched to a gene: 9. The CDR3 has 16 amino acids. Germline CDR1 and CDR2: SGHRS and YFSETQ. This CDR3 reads CASSLEPTGVGSPLHF. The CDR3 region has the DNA TGCGCCAGCAGCTTGGAACCCACAGGGGTGGGTTCACCCCTCCACTTT.

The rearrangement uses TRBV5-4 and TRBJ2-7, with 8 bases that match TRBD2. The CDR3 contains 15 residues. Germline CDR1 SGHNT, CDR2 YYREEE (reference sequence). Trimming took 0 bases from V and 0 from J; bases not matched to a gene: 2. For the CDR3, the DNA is TGTGCCAGCAGCTTGGTGGCGGGGGGCTCCTACGAGCAGTACTTC. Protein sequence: CASSLVAGGSYEQYF.

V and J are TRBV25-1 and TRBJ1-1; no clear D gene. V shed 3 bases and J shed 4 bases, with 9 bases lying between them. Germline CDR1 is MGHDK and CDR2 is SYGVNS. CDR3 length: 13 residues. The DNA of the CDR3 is TGTGCCAGCAGTGAGTTTGGCGGCACTGAAGCTTTCTTT. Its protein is CASSEFGGTEAFF.

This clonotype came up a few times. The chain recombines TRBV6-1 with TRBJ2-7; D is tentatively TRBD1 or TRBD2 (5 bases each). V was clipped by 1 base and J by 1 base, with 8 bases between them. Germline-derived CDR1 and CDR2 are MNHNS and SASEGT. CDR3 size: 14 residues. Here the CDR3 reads CASSEGGGSYEQYF. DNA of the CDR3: TGTGCCAGCAGTGAAGGGGGCGGGTCCTACGAGCAGTACTTC.

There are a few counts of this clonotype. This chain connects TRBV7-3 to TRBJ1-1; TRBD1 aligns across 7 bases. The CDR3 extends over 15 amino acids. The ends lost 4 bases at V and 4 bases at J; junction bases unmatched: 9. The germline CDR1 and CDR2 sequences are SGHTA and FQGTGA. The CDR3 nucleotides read TGTGCCAGCAGCTCGACAGGGATGCTGGGCACTGAAGCTTTCTTT. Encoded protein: CASSSTGMLGTEAFF.

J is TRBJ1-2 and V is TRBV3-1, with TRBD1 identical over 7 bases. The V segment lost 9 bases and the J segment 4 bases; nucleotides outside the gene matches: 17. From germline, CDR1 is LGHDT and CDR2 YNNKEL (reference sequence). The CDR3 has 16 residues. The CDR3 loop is CARRNPTADRVYGYTF. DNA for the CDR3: TGTGCCAGACGGAACCCCACTGCAGACAGGGTCTATGGCTACACCTTC. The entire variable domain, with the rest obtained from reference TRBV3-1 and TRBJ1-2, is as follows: DTAVSQTPKYLVTQMGNDKSIKCEQNLGHDTMYWYKQDSKKFLKIMFSYNNKELIINETVPNRFSPKSPDKAHLNLHINSLELGDSAVYFCARRNPTADRVYGYTFGSGTRLTVV.

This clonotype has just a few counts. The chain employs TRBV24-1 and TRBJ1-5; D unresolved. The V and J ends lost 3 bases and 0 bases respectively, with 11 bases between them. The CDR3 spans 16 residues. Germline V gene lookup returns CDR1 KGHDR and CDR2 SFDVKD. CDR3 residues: CATSDPDRDSNQPQHF. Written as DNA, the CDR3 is TGTGCCACCAGTGATCCCGACCGAGATAGCAATCAGCCCCAGCATTTT.

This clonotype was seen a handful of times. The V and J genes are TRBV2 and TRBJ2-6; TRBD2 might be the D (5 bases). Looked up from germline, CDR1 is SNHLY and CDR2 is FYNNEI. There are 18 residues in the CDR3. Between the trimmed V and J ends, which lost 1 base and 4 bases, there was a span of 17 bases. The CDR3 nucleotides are TGTGCCAGCAGTGAAGGGGCTCTAGCTCGGTCAGGGGCCAACGTCCTGACTTTC. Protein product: CASSEGALARSGANVLTF.

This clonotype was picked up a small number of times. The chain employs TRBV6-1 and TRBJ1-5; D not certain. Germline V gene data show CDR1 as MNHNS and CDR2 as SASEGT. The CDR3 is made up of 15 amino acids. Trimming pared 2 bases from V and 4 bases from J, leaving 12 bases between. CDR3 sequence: CASSESAEPNQPQHF. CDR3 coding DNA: TGTGCCAGCAGTGAAAGCGCGGAGCCAAATCAGCCCCAGCATTTT.

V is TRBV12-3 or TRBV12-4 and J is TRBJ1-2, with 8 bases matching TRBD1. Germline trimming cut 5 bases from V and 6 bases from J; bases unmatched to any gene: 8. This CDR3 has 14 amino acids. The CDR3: CASSKTEQGDGYTF. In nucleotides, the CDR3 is TGTGCCAGCAGTAAAACGGAACAGGGGGATGGCTACACCTTC.

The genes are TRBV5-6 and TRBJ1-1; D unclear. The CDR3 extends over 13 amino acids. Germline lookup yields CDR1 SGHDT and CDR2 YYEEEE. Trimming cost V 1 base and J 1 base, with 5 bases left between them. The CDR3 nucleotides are TGTGCCAGCAGCTTGAGGGAGAACACTGAAGCTTTCTTT. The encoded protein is CASSLRENTEAFF.

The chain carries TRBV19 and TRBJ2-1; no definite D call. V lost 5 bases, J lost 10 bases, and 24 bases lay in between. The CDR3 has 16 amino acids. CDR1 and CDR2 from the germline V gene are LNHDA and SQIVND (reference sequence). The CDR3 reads CASSPQTQDWVQEQFF. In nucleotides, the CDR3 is TGTGCCAGTAGTCCCCAAACCCAGGATTGGGTTCAAGAGCAGTTCTTC.

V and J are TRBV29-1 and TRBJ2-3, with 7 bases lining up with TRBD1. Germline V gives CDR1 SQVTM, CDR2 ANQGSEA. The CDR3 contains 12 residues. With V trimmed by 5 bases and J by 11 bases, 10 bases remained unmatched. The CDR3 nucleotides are TGCAGCGTTACAACAGGGGCCCCTGGGCAGTATTTT. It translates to CSVTTGAPGQYF.

The CDR3 nucleotides read TGTGCCAGCAGCCACAATTTGGGGGCCAGGGACACTGAAGCTTTCTTT. Translated: CASSHNLGARDTEAFF. The chain is built from TRBV2 and TRBJ1-1; D is perhaps TRBD1 (6 bases). The CDR3 is 16 amino acids. The germline V gene encodes CDR1 SNHLY and CDR2 FYNNEI. V was pared by 6 bases and J by 3 bases, with 20 bases between.

CDR3 region: CSVETGGGTEAFF. CDR3 in DNA: TGCAGCGTTGAGACAGGGGGCGGCACTGAAGCTTTCTTT. The V gene is TRBV29-1, the J gene TRBJ1-1; 10 nucleotides match TRBD1. CDR1 and CDR2 (germline): SQVTM, ANQGSEA. Trimming cost V 3 bases and J 4 bases; bases outside gene matches: 2. This CDR3 has 13 amino acids.

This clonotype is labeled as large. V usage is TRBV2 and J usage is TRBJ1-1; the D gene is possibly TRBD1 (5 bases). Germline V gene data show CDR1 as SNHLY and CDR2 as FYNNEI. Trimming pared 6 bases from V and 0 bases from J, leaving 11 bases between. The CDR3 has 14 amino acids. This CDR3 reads CASSKGRMNTEAFF. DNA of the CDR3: TGTGCCAGCAGCAAGGGACGGATGAACACTGAAGCTTTCTTT. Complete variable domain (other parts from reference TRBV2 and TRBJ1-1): EPEVTQTPSHQVTQMGQEVILRCVPISNHLYFYWYRQILGQKVEFLVSFYNNEISEKSEIFDDQFSVERPDGSNFTLKIRSTKLEDSAMYFCASSKGRMNTEAFFGQGTRLTVV.